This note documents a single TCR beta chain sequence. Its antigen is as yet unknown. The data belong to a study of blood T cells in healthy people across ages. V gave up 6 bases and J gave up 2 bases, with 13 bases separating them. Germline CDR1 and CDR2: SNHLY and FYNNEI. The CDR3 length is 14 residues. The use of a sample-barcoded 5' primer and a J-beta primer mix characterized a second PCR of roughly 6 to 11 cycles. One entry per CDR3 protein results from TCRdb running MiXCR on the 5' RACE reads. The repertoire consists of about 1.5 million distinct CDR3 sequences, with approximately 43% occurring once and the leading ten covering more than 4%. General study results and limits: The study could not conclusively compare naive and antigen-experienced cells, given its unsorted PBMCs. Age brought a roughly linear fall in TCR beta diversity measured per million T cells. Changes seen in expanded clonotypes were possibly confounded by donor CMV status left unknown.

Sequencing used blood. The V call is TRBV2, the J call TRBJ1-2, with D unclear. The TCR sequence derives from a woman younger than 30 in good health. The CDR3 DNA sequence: TGTGCCAGCAGGTCAGAGCGAGGGAACTATGGCTACACCTTC. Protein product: CASRSERGNYGYTF.